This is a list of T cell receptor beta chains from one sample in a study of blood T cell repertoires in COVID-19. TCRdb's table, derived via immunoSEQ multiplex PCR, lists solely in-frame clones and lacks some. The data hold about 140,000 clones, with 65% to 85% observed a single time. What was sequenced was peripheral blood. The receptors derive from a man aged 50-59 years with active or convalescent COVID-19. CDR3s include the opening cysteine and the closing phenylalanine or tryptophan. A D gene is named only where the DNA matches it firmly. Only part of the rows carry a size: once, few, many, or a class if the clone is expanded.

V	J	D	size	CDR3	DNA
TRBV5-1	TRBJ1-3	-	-	CASAQGPNSGNTIYF	TGCGCCAGCGCACAGGGCCCCAACTCTGGAAACACCATATATTTT
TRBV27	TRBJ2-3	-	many	CASSPTSTDTQYF	TGTGCCAGCAGTCCGACTAGCACAGATACGCAGTATTTT
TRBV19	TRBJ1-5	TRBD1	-	CASFKGQGGDYSNQPQHF	TGTGCCAGTTTTAAGGGACAGGGGGGGGATTATAGCAATCAGCCCCAGCATTTT
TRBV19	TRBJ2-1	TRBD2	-	CASKGGGSNNEQFF	TGTGCCAGTAAGGGAGGCGGGAGTAACAATGAGCAGTTCTTC
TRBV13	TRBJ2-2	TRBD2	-	CASSPGTSDRGTGELFF	TGTGCCAGCAGCCCCGGGACTAGCGACAGAGGTACCGGGGAGCTGTTTTTT
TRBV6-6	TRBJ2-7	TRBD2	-	CASSYREGAGPYEQYF	TGTGCCAGCAGTTACAGGGAGGGTGCTGGACCCTACGAGCAGTACTTC
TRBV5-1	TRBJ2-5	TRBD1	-	CASRDDRGHQETQYF	TGCGCCAGCAGAGATGACAGGGGGCACCAAGAGACCCAGTACTTC
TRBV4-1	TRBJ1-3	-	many	CASSQVQGVDTIYF	TGCGCCAGCAGCCAAGTACAGGGTGTTGACACCATATATTTT
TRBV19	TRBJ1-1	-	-	CASSNNRFMNTEAFF	TGTGCCAGTAGCAATAACAGGTTCATGAACACTGAAGCTTTCTTT
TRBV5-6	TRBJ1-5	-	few	CASSLGLQPQHF	TGTGCCAGCAGCTTGGGGCTTCAGCCCCAGCATTTT
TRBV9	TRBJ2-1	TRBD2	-	CASSVALLAGGVNEQFF	TGTGCCAGCAGCGTAGCCCTACTAGCGGGAGGGGTCAATGAGCAGTTCTTC
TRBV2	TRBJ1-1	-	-	CASSELGGVNTEAFF	TGTGCCAGCAGTGAACTGGGGGGGGTGAACACTGAAGCTTTCTTT
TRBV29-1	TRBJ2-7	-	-	CSVATYEQYF	TGCAGCGTCGCTACTTACGAGCAGTACTTC
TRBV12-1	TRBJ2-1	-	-	CASSFARTVPGLQFF	TGTGCCAGCAGCTTTGCAAGAACAGTCCCGGGACTACAGTTCTTC
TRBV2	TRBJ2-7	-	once	CASKGPIGQAGSYEQYF	TGTGCCAGCAAAGGCCCCATTGGACAGGCGGGATCCTACGAGCAGTACTTC
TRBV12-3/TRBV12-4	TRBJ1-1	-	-	CASSPDTFEAFF	TGTGCCAGCAGTCCGGACACCTTTGAAGCTTTCTTT
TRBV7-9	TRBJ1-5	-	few	CASSFQGLQPQHF	TGTGCCAGCAGCTTCCAGGGGCTTCAGCCCCAGCATTTT
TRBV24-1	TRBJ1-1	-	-	CATSGPTENTEAFF	TGTGCCACCAGTGGGCCAACAGAGAACACTGAAGCTTTCTTT
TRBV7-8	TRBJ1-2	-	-	CASSFQVGQGSTF	-
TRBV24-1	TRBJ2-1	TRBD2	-	CATRGSGSHEQFF	TGTGCCACCAGGGGTAGCGGGAGCCATGAGCAGTTCTTC